These T cell receptor beta chains were read from a single sample in a study of radiation and T cells in renal cell carcinoma. Clones were read by immunoSEQ multiplex PCR, and TCRdb kept only the in-frame ones, dropping some. The top ten clones hold roughly 12% of a sample with 150,000 to 200,000 clones, roughly 90% of them seen once. The sequenced sample was blood, obtained from a patient whose treatment included radiotherapy and nephrectomy. The receptor set was obtained from a woman aged 50 to 60 with renal cell carcinoma. The CDR3 runs from the conserved cysteine through the conserved F or W. Fields, in order: V gene, clone size, D gene, J gene, CDR3 DNA, CDR3 protein. The D gene is left open where the match is weak. Clone size is stated in some rows and not others, as once, few, many or a class when expanded.

>TRBV9|.|.|TRBJ1-1
TGTGCCAGCAGCGTTTATCCAGCGACGAACACTGAAGCTTTCTTT
CASSVYPATNTEAFF
>TRBV9|.|.|TRBJ1-6
TGTGCCAGCAGCGTCCGACAGCTGAATTCACCCCTCCACTTT
CASSVRQLNSPLHF
>TRBV18|.|TRBD1|TRBJ1-2
TGTGCCAGCTCACACCCCGGGACAGGGGAAGGCTACACCTTC
CASSHPGTGEGYTF
>TRBV5-8|.|TRBD1|TRBJ1-4
TGTGCCAGCAGCCTAGGGACAGCTTATAATGAAAAACTGTTTTTT
CASSLGTAYNEKLFF
>TRBV18|.|.|TRBJ2-1
TGTGCCAGCTCACCGATCGACTCCTACAATGAGCAGTTCTTC
CASSPIDSYNEQFF
>TRBV19|.|TRBD2|TRBJ2-1
TGTGCCAGTACAACGGGACTAGCGAGCAGGAATGAGCAGTTCTTC
CASTTGLASRNEQFF
>TRBV4-2|once|TRBD1|TRBJ2-5
TGTGCCAGCAGCCAAGATACAGGGGCCGGGCAAGAGACCCAGTACTTC
CASSQDTGAGQETQYF
>TRBV5-1|once|.|TRBJ1-4
TGCGCCAGCCGCTCCGGGGCGTCTAATGAAAAACTGTTTTTT
CASRSGASNEKLFF
>TRBV19|.|.|TRBJ1-1
TGTGCCAGTAGTATAGCGGCGGCAGGGAATACTGAAGCTTTCTTT
CASSIAAAGNTEAFF
>TRBV11-1|.|.|TRBJ2-7
TGTGCCAGCAGCTTACCCTCGGCCTACGAGCAGTACTTC
CASSLPSAYEQYF
>TRBV29-1|once|.|TRBJ2-3
TGCAGCTTCCAATCCAGATTGGACATAGATACGCAGTATTTT
CSFQSRLDIDTQYF
>TRBV7-9|.|.|TRBJ1-2
TGTGCCAGCACGGAACTGGACAGCTACACCTTC
CASTELDSYTF
>TRBV5-1|.|TRBD1|TRBJ2-7
TGCGCCAGCAGCTGGACCGGGACAGGGGACTACGAGCAGTACTTC
CASSWTGTGDYEQYF
>TRBV25-1|once|.|TRBJ1-3
TGTGCCAGCAGTGAGGACAGATCAACTGGAAACACCATATATTTT
CASSEDRSTGNTIYF
>TRBV5-4|.|TRBD2|TRBJ2-1
TGTGCCAGCAGCTTGGCACGGGGGGACCTCTACAATGAGCAGTTCTTC
CASSLARGDLYNEQFF
>TRBV7-9|.|.|TRBJ1-1
TGTGCCAGCAGCTTTTTATCGAACACTGAAGCTTTCTTT
CASSFLSNTEAFF